Listed below are T cell receptor beta chains from one sample, sequenced in a study of blood T cell repertoires in COVID-19. Here immunoSEQ multiplex PCR was the method, and the copy in TCRdb shows in-frame clones only, minus some. The sample includes over 130,000 clones, about 87% of them seen just once. What was sequenced was peripheral blood. Every receptor here comes from a man between 60 and 75 years old with active or convalescent COVID-19. CDR3s include the opening cysteine and the closing phenylalanine or tryptophan. The D gene is left open where the match is weak. Size is omitted from some rows. Given values are once, few, many or a class for expanded clones.

j_call | v_call | d_call | clone_size | cdr3_aa | cdr3_nt
TRBJ1-5 | TRBV3-1/TRBV3-2 | NA | NA | CASSQGGTQHF | TGTGCCAGCAGCCAGGGAGGCACCCAGCATTTT
TRBJ1-4 | TRBV4-3 | TRBD1 | NA | CASSQDRDRGRLFF | TGCGCCAGCAGCCAAGATAGGGACAGGGGAAGGCTGTTTTTT
TRBJ1-1 | TRBV27 | NA | NA | CASRRGNTEAFF | TGTGCCAGCAGGCGGGGGAACACTGAAGCTTTCTTT
TRBJ2-7 | TRBV9 | NA | NA | CASSAGGRSEQYF | TGTGCCAGCAGCGCCGGGGGGCGGAGCGAGCAGTACTTC
TRBJ2-5 | TRBV9 | TRBD2 | NA | CASSVAGSPGGETQYF | TGTGCCAGCAGCGTAGCGGGGTCACCGGGGGGGGAGACCCAGTACTTC
TRBJ2-2 | TRBV28 | NA | NA | CASRIRAGYTGELFF | TGTGCCAGCAGGATCCGGGCGGGATACACCGGGGAGCTGTTTTTT
TRBJ2-1 | TRBV6-2/TRBV6-3 | TRBD2 | NA | CASSYPSGPYNEQFF | TGTGCCAGCAGTTACCCTAGCGGTCCCTACAATGAGCAGTTCTTC
TRBJ2-1 | TRBV3-1/TRBV3-2 | NA | NA | CAKGEGHISYNEQFF | TGTGCCAAAGGAGAGGGACACATCTCCTACAATGAGCAGTTCTTC
TRBJ1-2 | TRBV30 | TRBD1 | NA | CANRDRAKYGYTF | TGTGCCAACCGGGACAGGGCAAAGTATGGCTACACCTTC
TRBJ1-2 | TRBV28 | TRBD1 | NA | CASSLTRGLFGYTF | TGTGCCAGCAGTTTAACCAGGGGGCTGTTTGGCTACACCTTC
TRBJ1-2 | TRBV29-1 | NA | NA | CSVGGEANYGYTF | TGCAGCGTTGGGGGAGAGGCTAACTATGGCTACACCTTC
TRBJ1-2 | TRBV29-1 | TRBD1 | NA | CSVSTGDYGYTF | TGCAGCGTGTCGACAGGGGACTATGGCTACACCTTC
TRBJ2-5 | TRBV6-5 | NA | NA | CASRPRYRTQETQYF | TGTGCCAGCAGACCCCGATACAGGACCCAAGAGACCCAGTACTTC
TRBJ2-1 | TRBV29-1 | TRBD2 | NA | CSATSGSHEQFF | TGCAGCGCGACTAGCGGGAGTCATGAGCAGTTCTTC
TRBJ1-1 | TRBV24-1 | TRBD1 | NA | CATSDSQGATEAFF | TGTGCCACCAGTGATTCTCAGGGGGCCACTGAAGCTTTCTTT
TRBJ1-1 | TRBV29-1 | NA | NA | CSAKAHREGEAFF | TGCAGCGCCAAAGCCCACAGGGAAGGTGAAGCTTTCTTT
TRBJ1-5 | TRBV11-2 | NA | few | CASSLDSGAQPQHF | TGTGCCAGCAGCTTAGACTCAGGGGCCCAGCCCCAGCATTTT
TRBJ1-1 | TRBV7-9 | NA | NA | CASSLVDGAEAFF | TGTGCCAGCAGCTTAGTGGATGGAGCTGAAGCTTTCTTT